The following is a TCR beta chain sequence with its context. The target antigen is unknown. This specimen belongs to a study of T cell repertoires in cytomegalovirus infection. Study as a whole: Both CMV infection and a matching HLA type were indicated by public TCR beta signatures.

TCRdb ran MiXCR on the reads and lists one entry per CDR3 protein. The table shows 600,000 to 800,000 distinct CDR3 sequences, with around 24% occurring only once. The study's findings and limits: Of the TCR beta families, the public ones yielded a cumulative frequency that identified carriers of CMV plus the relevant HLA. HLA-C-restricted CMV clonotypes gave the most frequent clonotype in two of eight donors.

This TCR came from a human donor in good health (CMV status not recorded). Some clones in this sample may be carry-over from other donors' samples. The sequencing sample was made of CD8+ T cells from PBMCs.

DNA for the CDR3: TGCAGTGCTAGTGACCGGCGGGTCTCCTACGAGCAGTACTTC. Amino acids: CSASDRRVSYEQYF. This rearrangement joins TRBV20-1 to TRBJ2-7; D might be TRBD2 (5 bases). V was shortened by 3 bases and J by 0 bases, with 12 bases between the two germline ends. This CDR3 has 14 amino acids. CDR1 DFQATT and CDR2 SNEGSKA come from the germline V gene (reference sequence).